This TCR beta chain is drawn from a study of OX40 agonist ivuxolimab in advanced cancers. Study summary: Enrolled patients in dose escalation had cancers that were hepatocellular carcinoma, melanoma, renal cell or head and neck cancer.

The germline gives CDR1 SQVTM, CDR2 ANQGSEA. The CDR3 spans 14 residues. Losses at the gene ends were 3 bases for V and 4 bases for J; bases not matched to a gene: 3. TCRdb's table, derived via immunoSEQ multiplex PCR, lists solely in-frame clones and lacks some. This sample has roughly 67,000 clones; 65% to 85% occur once, and the top ten carry 9.5% to 13%. The receptor's source is an adult with an advanced solid tumor such as melanoma, head and neck, liver or kidney cancer. The V gene is TRBV29-1, the J gene TRBJ2-2, with 9 positions matching TRBD1. This sample comprised CD4+ or CD8+ T cells sorted from blood, obtained in a trial of the OX40 agonist ivuxolimab. The CDR3 DNA is TGCAGCGTTGAGAAGACAGGGGGCACCGGGGAGCTGTTTTTT. It codes for CSVEKTGGTGELFF.